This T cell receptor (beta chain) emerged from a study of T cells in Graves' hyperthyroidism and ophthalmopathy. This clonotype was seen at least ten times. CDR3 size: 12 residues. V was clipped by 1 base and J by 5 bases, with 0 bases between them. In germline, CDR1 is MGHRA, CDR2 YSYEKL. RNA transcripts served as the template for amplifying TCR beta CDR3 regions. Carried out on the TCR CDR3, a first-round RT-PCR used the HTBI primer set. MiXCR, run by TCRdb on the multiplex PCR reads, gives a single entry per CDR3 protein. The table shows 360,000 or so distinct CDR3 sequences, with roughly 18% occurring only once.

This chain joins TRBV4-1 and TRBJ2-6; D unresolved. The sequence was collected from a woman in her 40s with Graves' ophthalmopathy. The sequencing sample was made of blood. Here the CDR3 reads CASSQGANVLTF. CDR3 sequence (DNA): TGCGCCAGCAGCCAAGGGGCCAACGTCCTGACTTTC.